This TCR beta chain was retrieved from a study of T cells in Graves' hyperthyroidism and ophthalmopathy. Study overall: Peripheral blood sampling occurred at initial diagnosis, before any treatment. Notes on the study in general: Ophthalmopathy was identified by the model a median around 6.9 months ahead of onset. Most expanded thyroid clonotypes above 0.001 also appeared in blood.

The hyperthyroidism was newly diagnosed and had lasted under 2 months; the patients were aged 18 to 65. The J segment lost 6 bases and the V segment lost 2 bases, leaving 1 base of the junction unmatched. Germline V gene data show CDR1 as SGHRS and CDR2 as YFSETQ. This CDR3 has 13 amino acids. This clonotype was seen repeatedly, ten times or more. Its target is not known. Amplification of TCR beta CDR3 regions was performed using RNA transcripts as template. When the TCR CDR3 underwent first-round RT-PCR, the HTBI primer set was used. MiXCR was run by TCRdb on the multiplex PCR reads, yielding one entry per CDR3 protein. In the table there are fewer than 450,000 distinct CDR3 sequences, 17% of which are singletons.

The source of this sequence is a woman aged 25 to 39 with Graves' hyperthyroidism that later progressed to Graves' ophthalmopathy. Source material: blood. This rearrangement joins TRBV5-1 to TRBJ2-1; the match to TRBD2 covers 8 bases. The CDR3 nucleotides are TGCGCCAGCAGCTTCGGGGGGGGCAATGAGCAGTTCTTC. Translating gives CASSFGGGNEQFF.